The clone carrying this T cell receptor beta chain was picked up many times. What it binds is not known. The entry originates in a study of T cells after yellow fever vaccination. Study background: The authors prepared low-cell-number fractions using SMART-Seq v4 Ultra Low Input. Study outcomes and limitations: In post-booster samples, most primary-vaccination clones reappeared (just under 98% CD4, 88% CD8). The secondary response was weaker but peaked faster, day 5 versus 15.

In TCRdb, the 5' RACE reads were re-called with MiXCR into one record per CDR3 protein. The table has under 150,000 distinct CDR3 sequences, less than 9.5% seen once. V was pared by 0 bases and J by 3 bases, with 9 bases between. CDR3 length: 14 residues. Germline CDR1 MNHEY, CDR2 SVGEGT. The chain is built from TRBV6-2 or TRBV6-3 and TRBJ2-7, with D possibly being TRBD1 (6 bases). This receptor was identified in a man aged 25 to 40 who received the YFV17D yellow fever vaccine. Specimen: CD4+ T cells sorted from PBMCs, collected 5 days after the yellow fever booster vaccination. CDR3 loop: CASSYSIQGYEQYF. The CDR3 coding sequence is TGTGCCAGCAGTTACTCAATACAGGGCTACGAGCAGTACTTC.